This TCR beta chain was found in a study of beta chain features in type 1 diabetes. The study, taken as a whole, reports: Compared with healthy donors, patients appeared to share more similar naive, central memory and regulatory TCRB repertoires.

This clone occurred once. As yet, its antigen is unknown. Every bit of the isolated RNA underwent reverse transcription, so sequencing read expressed TCRB transcripts. Data came from immunoSEQ multiplex PCR; TCRdb stores just in-frame clones and leaves some out. The sample contains roughly 500,000 clones, about 10% of which appear only once. The CDR3 length is 14 residues. Germline V gene sequence: CDR1 LNHDA, CDR2 SQIVND (reference sequence). V gave up 5 bases and J gave up 6 bases, with 15 bases separating them. The gene calls are TRBV19 and TRBJ2-3; D is uncertain. This clonotype originated in a woman under 30 in good health. Specimen: naive CD4+ T cells from blood. CDR3 in DNA: TGTGCCAGTAGTGCCTTGATCGGTACGGATACGCAGTATTTT. Encoded protein: CASSALIGTDTQYF.